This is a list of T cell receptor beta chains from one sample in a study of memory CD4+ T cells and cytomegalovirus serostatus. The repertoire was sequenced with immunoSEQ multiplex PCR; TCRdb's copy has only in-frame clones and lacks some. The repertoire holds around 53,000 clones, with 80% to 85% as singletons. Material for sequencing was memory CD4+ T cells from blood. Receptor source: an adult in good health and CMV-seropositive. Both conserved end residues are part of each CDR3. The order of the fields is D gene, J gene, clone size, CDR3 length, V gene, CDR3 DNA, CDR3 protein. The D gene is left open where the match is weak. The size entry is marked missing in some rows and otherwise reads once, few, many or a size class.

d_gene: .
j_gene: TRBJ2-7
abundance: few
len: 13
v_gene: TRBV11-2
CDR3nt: TGTGCCAGCAGCTCCGGGACCGCTGCCGAGCAGTACTTC
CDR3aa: CASSSGTAAEQYF

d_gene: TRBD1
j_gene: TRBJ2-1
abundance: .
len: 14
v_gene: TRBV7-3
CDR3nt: TGTGCCAGCAGTCCGGGACAGGGGTTCCATGAGCAGTTCTTC
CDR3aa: CASSPGQGFHEQFF

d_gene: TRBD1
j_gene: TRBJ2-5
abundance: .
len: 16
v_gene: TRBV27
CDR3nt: TGTGCCAGCAGTTCCGCCGGGACAGGGGGCAGGGGGACCCAGTACTTC
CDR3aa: CASSSAGTGGRGTQYF

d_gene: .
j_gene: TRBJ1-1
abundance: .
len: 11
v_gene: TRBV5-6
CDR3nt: TGTGCCAGCAGCCGAGGGACGGGGGCTTTCTTT
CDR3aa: CASSRGTGAFF

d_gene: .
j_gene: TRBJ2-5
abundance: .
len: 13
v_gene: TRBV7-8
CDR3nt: TGTGCCAGCAGCCCGGGACACCGAGAGACCCAGTACTTC
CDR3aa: CASSPGHRETQYF

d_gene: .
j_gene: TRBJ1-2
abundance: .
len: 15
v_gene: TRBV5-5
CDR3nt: TGTGCCAGCAGCTTGGGTCCGGACAGAAACTATGGCTACACCTTC
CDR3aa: CASSLGPDRNYGYTF

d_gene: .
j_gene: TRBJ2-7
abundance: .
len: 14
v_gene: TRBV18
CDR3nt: TGTGCCAGCTCACAAGGGGCCGGATCCTACGAGCAGTACTTC
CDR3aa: CASSQGAGSYEQYF

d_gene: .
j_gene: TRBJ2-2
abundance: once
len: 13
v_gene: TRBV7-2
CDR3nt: TGTGCCAGCAGCTTAGCGGAGTCCCGGGAGCTGTTTTTT
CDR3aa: CASSLAESRELFF

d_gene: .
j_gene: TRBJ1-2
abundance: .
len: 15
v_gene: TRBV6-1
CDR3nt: TGTGCCAGCAGTGAATCCTTCGGACAGTTCTATGGCTACACCTTC
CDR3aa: CASSESFGQFYGYTF

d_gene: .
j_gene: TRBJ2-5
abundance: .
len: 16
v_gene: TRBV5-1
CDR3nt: TGCGCCAGCAGCTCATCGGTGGGAGAGGGCGAAGAGACCCAGTACTTC
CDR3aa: CASSSSVGEGEETQYF

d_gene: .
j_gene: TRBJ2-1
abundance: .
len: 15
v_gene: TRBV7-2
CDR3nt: TGTGCCAGCAGCGTTACTGTGAGCTCCTACAATGAGCAGTTCTTC
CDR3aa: CASSVTVSSYNEQFF

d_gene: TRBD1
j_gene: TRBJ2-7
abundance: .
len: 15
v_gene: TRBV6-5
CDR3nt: TGTGCCAGCAGTTACAGGCAAAGGACAGGGGACGAGCAGTACTTC
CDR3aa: CASSYRQRTGDEQYF

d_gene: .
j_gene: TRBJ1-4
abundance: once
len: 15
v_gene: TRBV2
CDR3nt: TGTGCCAGCAGTGATGGTACCGCCGGAGGGGAAAAACTGTTTTTT
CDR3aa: CASSDGTAGGEKLFF

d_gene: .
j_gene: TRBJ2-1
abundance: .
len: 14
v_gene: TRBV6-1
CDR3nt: TGTGCCAGCAGTGCCAGCGGACTTTACAATGAGCAGTTCTTC
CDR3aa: CASSASGLYNEQFF

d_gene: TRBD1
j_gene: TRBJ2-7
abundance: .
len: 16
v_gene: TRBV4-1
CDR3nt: TGCGCCAGCAGCCAAGCCCCCCCGACAGGGAACTACGAGCAGTACTTC
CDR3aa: CASSQAPPTGNYEQYF

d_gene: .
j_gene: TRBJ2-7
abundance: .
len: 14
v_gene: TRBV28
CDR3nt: TGTGCCAGCAGTTTAGCCCAGGGCCTCTACGAGCAGTACTTC
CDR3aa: CASSLAQGLYEQYF

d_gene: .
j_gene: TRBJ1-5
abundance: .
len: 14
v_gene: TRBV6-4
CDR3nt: TGTGCCAGCCTCCGAGAGAGGGGTGAACAGCCCCAGCATTTT
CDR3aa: CASLRERGEQPQHF

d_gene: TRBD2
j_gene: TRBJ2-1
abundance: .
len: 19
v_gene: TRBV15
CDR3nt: TGTGCCACCAGCAGCTACGGACTAGCGGGAGAAGGCTCCTACAATGAGCAGTTCTTC
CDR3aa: CATSSYGLAGEGSYNEQFF

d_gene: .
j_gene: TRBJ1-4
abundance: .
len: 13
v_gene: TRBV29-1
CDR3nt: TGCAGCTTCAGGACCGGAGGGAATGAAAAACTGTTTTTT
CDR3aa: CSFRTGGNEKLFF

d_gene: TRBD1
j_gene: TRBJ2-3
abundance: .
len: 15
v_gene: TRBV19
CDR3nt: TGTGCCAGTATTTGGTTAGACAGGGGGCGAGATACGCAGTATTTT
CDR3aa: CASIWLDRGRDTQYF

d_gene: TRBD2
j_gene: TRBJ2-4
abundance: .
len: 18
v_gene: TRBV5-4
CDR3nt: TGTGCCAGCAGCTCAGCCGGGACTAGCGGGATGGCCAAAAACATTCAGTACTTC
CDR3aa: CASSSAGTSGMAKNIQYF

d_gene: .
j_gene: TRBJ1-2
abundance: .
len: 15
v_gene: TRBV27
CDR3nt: TGTGCCAGCAGTATCAAACCGGCCTCGGGCTATGGCTACACCTTC
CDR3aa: CASSIKPASGYGYTF

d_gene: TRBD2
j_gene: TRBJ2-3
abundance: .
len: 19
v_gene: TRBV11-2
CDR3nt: TGTGCCAGCAGCGCCCCGGGACTAGCGGGGGGGTTAAACACAGATACGCAGTATTTT
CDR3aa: CASSAPGLAGGLNTDTQYF

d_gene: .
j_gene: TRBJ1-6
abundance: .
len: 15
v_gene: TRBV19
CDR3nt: TGTGCCAGTAGTATGGGAGGGCCAGGGAATTCACCCCTCCACTTT
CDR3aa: CASSMGGPGNSPLHF

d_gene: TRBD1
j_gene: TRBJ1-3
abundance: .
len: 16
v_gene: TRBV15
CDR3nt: TGTGCCACCCGTAAGACAGGGGGGCTCTCTGGAAACACCATATATTTT
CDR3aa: CATRKTGGLSGNTIYF